The TCR beta chain under discussion was sequenced for a study of shared T cell receptors in the human thymus. The repertoire was sequenced with immunoSEQ multiplex PCR; TCRdb's copy has only in-frame clones and lacks some. This table holds some 700,000 clones, approximately 90% found once. Germline CDR1 SGHRS, CDR2 YFSETQ. Trimming stripped 0 bases from V and 3 bases from J, with 9 bases between. The CDR3 has 14 amino acids. These data are also associated with another study on human thymus T cells. As that study records: Resections were taken during corrective heart surgery, and the thymus tissue came from these.

Sequencing was carried out using thymocytes. J is TRBJ2-5 and V is TRBV5-1, with TRBD1 as a possible D gene (6 bases). The clonotype originates from a boy younger than two with a congenital heart defect. CDR3 nucleotide sequence: TGCGCCAGCAGCTTGGCCAAGGGGGAAGAGACCCAGTACTTC. Protein: CASSLAKGEETQYF.